The next 21 T cell receptor beta chains were all read from a single sample in a study of T cell responses to AZD1222 COVID-19 vaccine. Produced via immunoSEQ multiplex PCR; TCRdb's table is partial and in-frame only. The sample lists 150,000 to 200,000 clones; 94% were seen once. The starting material was peripheral blood, obtained 28 days after the second AZD1222 dose. These TCRs come from an adult who received the AZD1222 COVID-19 vaccine.

As for this clone: This may stem from a read error, because a much larger clone lies one nucleotide away. The chain combines TRBV4-1 with TRBJ1-1, with D perhaps matching TRBD1 (5 bases). The germline V and J ends were trimmed by 0 bases and 3 bases, with 8 bases remaining between them. Germline CDR1 is MGHRA and CDR2 is YSYEKL. The CDR3 runs to 14 residues. The CDR3 spells CASSQESGYTEAFF. In DNA form, the CDR3 reads TGCGCCAGCAGCCAAGAGTCAGGGTACACTGAAGCTTTCTTT.

V is TRBV9 and J is TRBJ2-6; 7 bases line up with TRBD1. The CDR3 is made up of 17 amino acids. With 4 bases clipped from V and 0 bases from J, the junction kept 7 bases outside the gene matches. The germline V gene encodes CDR1 SGDLS and CDR2 YYNGEE. The CDR3 sequence is CASSRDRLSSGANVLTF. The CDR3 DNA reads as TGTGCCAGCAGCCGGGACAGACTTTCCTCTGGGGCCAACGTCCTGACTTTC. Based on the CDR3 plus reference TRBV9 and TRBJ2-6, the full variable domain is DSGVTQTPKHLITATGQRVTLRCSPRSGDLSVYWYQQSLDQGLQFLIQYYNGEERAKGNILERFSAQQFPDLHSELNLSSLELGDSALYFCASSRDRLSSGANVLTFGAGSRLTVL.

The rearrangement uses TRBV7-2 and TRBJ2-3; a weak D match, TRBD2 (6 bases). Germline assignment: CDR1 SGHTA and CDR2 FQGNSA. This CDR3 spans 14 amino acids. V gave up 6 bases and J gave up 3 bases, with 13 bases separating them. The CDR3 region is CASRSRGGTDTQYF. CDR3 nucleotide sequence: TGTGCCAGCAGATCCCGAGGAGGGACAGATACGCAGTATTTT.

V gene TRBV15 combines with J gene TRBJ2-1; no clear D. The CDR3 totals 16 residues. CDR1 is LNHNV and CDR2 is YYDKDF in the germline V gene (reference sequence). With 5 bases removed from V and 0 bases from J, the gap between germline ends came to 14 bases. CDR3 loop: CATSLGSGTSYNEQFF. The CDR3 coding sequence is TGTGCCACCAGCCTGGGCTCCGGAACCTCCTACAATGAGCAGTTCTTC.

The genes are TRBV3-1 (or the pseudogene TRBV3-2) and TRBJ1-2; D gene uncertain. The CDR3 is made up of 14 amino acids. Trimming cost V 4 bases and J 1 base, with 10 bases left between them. Germline assignment: CDR1 LGHDT and CDR2 YNNKEL (reference sequence). CDR3: CASSLREVNYGYTF. Written as DNA, the CDR3 is TGTGCCAGCAGCCTAAGGGAAGTTAACTATGGCTACACCTTC.

The rearrangement joins TRBV7-2 to TRBJ2-3, with no clear D. Per germline, CDR1 SGHTA and CDR2 FQGNSA. This CDR3 contains 13 residues. Trimming removed 8 bases at V and 5 bases at J, with 14 bases between. CDR3 bases: TGTGCCAGCCTACCAAATTCAGGAGATACGCAGTATTTT. It is translated as CASLPNSGDTQYF. The full variable domain, rest sourced from reference TRBV7-2 and TRBJ2-3, is GAGVSQSPSNKVTEKGKDVELRCDPISGHTALYWYRQSLGQGLEFLIYFQGNSAPDKSGLPSDRFSAERTGGSVSTLTIQRTQQEDSAVYLCASLPNSGDTQYFGPGTRLTVL.

The V call is TRBV2, the J call TRBJ1-6; D ambiguous. V lost 6 bases, J lost 14 bases, and 14 bases lay in between. Germline CDR1 and CDR2: SNHLY and FYNNEI. This CDR3 has 12 amino acids. The CDR3 DNA follows: TGTGCCAGCAGATCGTCTTTGTTCGCCCTCCACTTT. Amino acid sequence: CASRSSLFALHF.

DNA of the CDR3: TGTGCCAGCAGCTTCGGTAGCGGGGGCCGAGAGACCCAGTACTTC. This translates into CASSFGSGGRETQYF. This chain joins TRBV11-2 and TRBJ2-5; 9 bases agree with TRBD2. There are 15 residues in the CDR3. The V and J ends lost 3 bases and 4 bases, in that order; junction bases with no gene match: 6. CDR1 and CDR2 (germline): SGHAT, FQNNGV.

The chain is built from TRBV4-2 and TRBJ2-5; 7 bases agree with TRBD2. CDR3 length: 15 amino acids. CDR1 is LGHNA and CDR2 is YNFKEQ in the germline V gene. The V segment lost 1 base and the J segment 5 bases; nucleotides outside the gene matches: 7. The DNA of the CDR3 is TGTGCCAGCAGCCAAGGAAGACTAGCTGGGGAGACCCAGTACTTC. It yields the protein CASSQGRLAGETQYF.

This clone was recorded only once. V usage is TRBV11-3 and J usage is TRBJ2-7; 11 nucleotides agree with TRBD2. V was clipped by 0 bases and J by 1 base; unmatched bases: 5. Germline CDR1 is SGHNT and CDR2 is YENEEA. The CDR3 consists of 17 residues. CDR3 nucleotide sequence: TGTGCCAGCAGCTTAGATCTACTAGCGGGGGATTCCTACGAGCAGTACTTC. It encodes CASSLDLLAGDSYEQYF.

The V call is TRBV11-2, the J call TRBJ1-6; D possibly corresponds to TRBD1 (6 bases). The CDR3 is 16 residues long. Trimming cost V 2 bases and J 0 bases, with 8 bases left between them. Germline V gene lookup returns CDR1 SGHAT and CDR2 FQNNGV. DNA of the CDR3: TGTGCCAGCAGCTTATTCAGGGGCTCCTATAATTCACCCCTCCACTTT. It yields the protein CASSLFRGSYNSPLHF.

V is TRBV10-3 and J is TRBJ1-1; no reliable D call. V lost 2 bases, J lost 1 base, and 11 bases lay in between. The CDR3 totals 15 residues. Germline V gene lookup returns CDR1 ENHRY and CDR2 SYGVKD. This chain's CDR3 is CAISEPKAKNTEAFF. In DNA form, the CDR3 reads TGTGCCATCAGTGAGCCGAAAGCTAAGAACACTGAAGCTTTCTTT.

The chain employs TRBV19 and TRBJ1-3; D uncertain. Germline assignment: CDR1 LNHDA and CDR2 SQIVND (reference sequence). With 3 bases removed from V and 1 base from J, the gap between germline ends came to 7 bases. The length of the CDR3 is 14 residues. In DNA form, the CDR3 reads TGTGCCAGTAGTATCTTGGAATCTGGAAACACCATATATTTT. It specifies CASSILESGNTIYF.

The chain joins TRBV12-3 or TRBV12-4 to TRBJ1-2; D possibly corresponds to TRBD1 (6 bases). V lost 1 base to trimming and J lost 10 bases, with 10 bases between them. The length of the CDR3 is 12 residues. The CDR3 here is CASSLVGQFYTF. DNA of the CDR3: TGTGCCAGCAGTTTAGTGGGACAATTCTACACCTTC.

The V gene is TRBV11-3, the J gene TRBJ1-2, with 7 bases fitting TRBD1. The germline V gene has CDR1 SGHNT and CDR2 YENEEA. V was clipped by 3 bases and J by 5 bases; unmatched bases: 6. The CDR3 sequence is 14 residues long. The CDR3 loop is CASSLRDSLYGYTF. CDR3 coding DNA: TGTGCCAGCAGCTTGAGGGACAGCTTATATGGCTACACCTTC.

This clone has just a few counts. The genes are TRBV7-9 and TRBJ1-1; D ambiguous. Germline lookup yields CDR1 SEHNR and CDR2 FQNEAQ (reference sequence). V was trimmed by 5 bases and J by 6 bases, leaving 22 bases between them. The CDR3 extends over 16 amino acids. The CDR3 sequence: CASSLVRGAGIPEAFF. CDR3 in DNA: TGTGCCAGCAGCCTGGTTCGGGGTGCAGGTATCCCTGAAGCTTTCTTT.

In regard to this clone: The identical CDR3 is also encoded by other nucleotide sequences in the sample. In DNA form, the CDR3 reads TGTGCCAGCAGTGAACTAGCGGGGGGGCCAGAGACCCAGTACTTC. Translation gives CASSELAGGPETQYF. This rearrangement joins TRBV6-1 to TRBJ2-5, with 12 bases aligning to TRBD2. Trimming took 2 bases from V and 4 from J; bases not matched to a gene: 2. The length of the CDR3 is 15 residues. CDR1 and CDR2 from the germline V gene are MNHNS and SASEGT.

The chain uses TRBV27 and TRBJ1-2; D ambiguous. Deletions cut 3 bases from V and 3 bases from J, with 8 bases between. There are 13 residues in the CDR3. Germline-derived CDR1 and CDR2 are MNHEY and SMNVEV (reference sequence). The CDR3 nucleotides read TGTGCCAGCAGTTTCTCGCAGCACTATGGCTACACCTTC. This encodes CASSFSQHYGYTF.

The chain combines TRBV6-2 or TRBV6-3 with TRBJ1-1; the D gene is possibly TRBD1 (5 bases). The CDR3 has 15 amino acids. Deletions cut 2 bases from V and 3 bases from J, with 13 bases between. Germline CDR1 MNHEY, CDR2 SVGEGT. As DNA, the CDR3 is TGTGCCAGCAGTTACCCTGCGGGGGTGCACACTGAAGCTTTCTTT. Its protein product is CASSYPAGVHTEAFF.

The chain links TRBV5-1 to TRBJ1-2; TRBD1 might be the D (5 bases). V lost 4 bases to trimming and J lost 0 bases, with 7 bases between them. Looked up from germline, CDR1 is SGHRS and CDR2 is YFSETQ. The CDR3 sequence is 13 residues long. DNA of the CDR3: TGCGCCAGCAGCCCGACAGCTAACTATGGCTACACCTTC. Its protein product is CASSPTANYGYTF.

The chain has TRBV25-1 and TRBJ1-2; the match to TRBD1 covers 7 bases. Unmatched junction bases numbered 11, after V lost 6 bases and J lost 10 bases. This CDR3 contains 13 residues. In germline, CDR1 is MGHDK, CDR2 SYGVNS. The CDR3 sequence: CASSQPGTVIYTF. CDR3 in DNA: TGTGCCAGCAGCCAACCCGGGACAGTTATCTACACCTTC.